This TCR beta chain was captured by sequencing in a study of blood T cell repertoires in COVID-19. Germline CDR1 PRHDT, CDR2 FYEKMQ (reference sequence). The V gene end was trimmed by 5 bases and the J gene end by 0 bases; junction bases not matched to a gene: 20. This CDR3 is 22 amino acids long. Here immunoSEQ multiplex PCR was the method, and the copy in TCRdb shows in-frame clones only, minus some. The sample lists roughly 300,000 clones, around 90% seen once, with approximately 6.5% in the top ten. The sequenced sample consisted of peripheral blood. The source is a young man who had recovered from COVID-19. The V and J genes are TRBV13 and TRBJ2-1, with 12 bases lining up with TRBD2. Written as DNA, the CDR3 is TGTGCCAGCAGCGTTTCCGGGACAGCCTCTAGCGGGGGGGAAAGCTCCTACAATGAGCAGTTCTTC. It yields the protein CASSVSGTASSGGESSYNEQFF.